This T cell receptor beta chain was sequenced during a study of shared clonotypes between healthy human individuals. Study-wide findings and caveats: Read depth was anticipated to influence clonotype sharing among donors. Larger richness was generally estimated for naive than memory subsets.

The table lists this clone with a few counts. Its antigen is unknown. The authors loaded roughly 200 ng DNA, some 32,000 T cell genomes, into sorted-subset replicate PCRs. The assay was immunoSEQ multiplex PCR, and TCRdb's table has in-frame clones only and misses some. In the table there are about 1.1 million clones, roughly 74% of which are singletons. Splitting of CD4+ cells produced CD45RA+ naive and CD45RA-negative memory subsets. The sequence came from a man aged 18 to 35 in good health. Some clones in this sample may be carry-over from other donors' samples. Sequences were obtained from memory CD4+ T cells from PBMCs. Noted subset: CD45RA-negative fraction.

The CDR3 coding sequence is TGTGCCAGCAGCTTAGGAGGGGGGGCTAGGAGAGAGACCCAGTACTTC. It is translated as CASSLGGGARRETQYF. This sequence joins TRBV7-2 and TRBJ2-5; maybe TRBD2 (7 bases). The CDR3 is made up of 16 amino acids. Germline CDR1 reads SGHTA; CDR2 reads FQGNSA. Deletions cut 1 base from V and 4 bases from J, with 16 bases between.